The clone carrying this T cell receptor (beta chain) was counted many times. What it binds is not known. This sample was included in a study of T cells after yellow fever vaccination. The study, taken as a whole, reports: In FACS-sorted repertoires, abundant clonotypes from the bulk population could appear as contaminants.

Germline V gives CDR1 SGHNT, CDR2 YENEEA. The V and J ends lost 6 bases and 4 bases respectively, with 10 bases between them. The CDR3 loop spans 14 amino acids. The authors made TCR cDNA by 5'RACE template switching, adding a universal primer site and UMIs. TCRdb re-derived calls from the 5' RACE reads in MiXCR, one entry per CDR3 protein. The data show 500,000 to 650,000 distinct CDR3 sequences, roughly a sixth seen once. The V gene is TRBV11-3, the J gene TRBJ2-6; D gene ambiguous. This sequence was found in a man aged 18 to 30 who received the YFV17D yellow fever vaccine. The sample was PBMCs, taken 5 days after the first yellow fever vaccination. The CDR3 here is CASSVESGANVLTF. In nucleotides, the CDR3 is TGTGCCAGCAGTGTGGAATCCGGGGCCAACGTCCTGACTTTC. The whole variable domain, remainder taken from reference TRBV11-3 and TRBJ2-6, is EAGVVQSPRYKIIEKKQPVAFWCNPISGHNTLYWYLQNLGQGPELLIRYENEEAVDDSQLPKDRFSAERLKGVDSTLKIQPAELGDSAVYLCASSVESGANVLTFGAGSRLTVL.